This is a list of T cell receptor beta chains from one sample in a study of esophageal squamous cell carcinoma under preoperative chemotherapy. Each CDR3 protein gets one entry after TCRdb re-called the PCR reads with MiXCR. The sample records 9,500 to 12,000 distinct CDR3 sequences, roughly 60% being singletons. Sample collection occurred from a patient given preoperative chemotherapy. Source of these receptors: a human donor with esophageal squamous cell carcinoma. The donor label of this sample is uncertain. Each CDR3 is given with its conserved first and last residue. The order of the fields is clone size, D gene, J gene, V gene, CDR3 DNA, CDR3 protein. D genes are given only for firm matches. Not every row has a clone size; where given, it reads once, few, many or a size class.

NA | TRBD2 | TRBJ2-7 | TRBV6-4 | TGTGCCAGCCGTGAATTGGGGGGGTGCTACACAGATACGCAGTACTTC | CASRELGGCYTDTQYF
NA | TRBD1 | TRBJ2-3 | TRBV6-1 | TGTGCCAGCAGCATCGCAGGGGGCACAGATACGCGGTATTTT | CASSIAGGTDTRYF
few | TRBD2 | TRBJ2-7 | TRBV27 | TGTGCCAGCAGTCAGGGACTAGCTAGCGAGCAGTACTTC | CASSQGLASEQYF
NA | TRBD2 | TRBJ2-3 | TRBV6-1 | TGTGCCAGCAGTGAATCGGGGGGGAGCTCCACAGACATGCAGTATTTC | CASSESGGSSTDMQYF
many | NA | TRBJ2-6 | TRBV27 | TGTGCCAGCAGTTTAGGAGGGTACGGGGCCAACGTCCTGACTTTC | CASSLGGYGANVLTF
NA | NA | TRBJ2-4 | TRBV14 | TGCGCCAGCAGCCAACCAGCCAAAAACACGCAGTACTTC | CASSQPAKNTQYF
NA | NA | TRBJ2-1 | TRBV6-1 | TGTGCCAGCACGGACCCGCGTGCCTACGAGCAGTTCTTC | CASTDPRAYEQFF
NA | TRBD2 | TRBJ2-4 | TRBV6-1 | TGTGCCAGCCGCGAATTGGGGGGGTGCGACACAGACATTCAGTATTTC | CASRELGGCDTDIQYF
NA | NA | TRBJ1-1 | TRBV13 | TGTGCCAGCGAAACCCATGGTGCGAACACTGAAGCTTTCTTT | CASETHGANTEAFF
NA | NA | TRBJ2-7 | TRBV6-1 | TGTGCCAGGAGGCTGGGGGCCCAAAATATGCAGTACTTC | CARRLGAQNMQYF
few | NA | TRBJ2-3 | TRBV7-2 | TGTGCCAGCGCGGGGCAGGGGGGCCGTGGCACAGAGACGCAGTATTTT | CASAGQGGRGTETQYF
NA | TRBD2 | TRBJ2-1 | TRBV7-2 | TGTGCCAGCAGCCGTAGCGGGAGAAGGTCCTACAATGAGCAGTTCTTC | CASSRSGRRSYNEQFF
few | TRBD1 | TRBJ1-5 | TRBV10-3 | TGTGCCGTCGACAGGGAAAGAGTTCAGCCCCAGCATTTT | CAVDRERVQPQHF
once | NA | TRBJ2-1 | TRBV6-1 | TGTGCCAGCTGGGCCAGCTACGGGGAGCTGTTCTTC | CASWASYGELFF
NA | NA | TRBJ2-5 | TRBV7-6 | TGTGCCAGCAGCTTAGAGGTCGACAATGAGCAGTACTTC | CASSLEVDNEQYF
NA | NA | TRBJ2-2 | TRBV6-4 | TGTGCCAGCAGCCCTCTCCCGGAGCGGGACACCGGGGAGCTGTTTTTT | CASSPLPERDTGELFF
few | NA | TRBJ2-3 | TRBV6-1 | TGTGCCAGCAGCCCCTCCAGGGCAGATACGCAGTATTTT | CASSPSRADTQYF
NA | TRBD2 | TRBJ2-2 | TRBV7-2 | TGTGCCAGCAGCCCCGACCGACTAGCGGGGACGAACACCGGGGAGCTGTTTTTT | CASSPDRLAGTNTGELFF
medium-sized | NA | TRBJ2-4 | TRBV7-6 | TGTGCCAGCAGCTTGGGTATGGCCGGCAAAAACATTCAGTACTTC | CASSLGMAGKNIQYF
NA | TRBD2 | TRBJ2-1 | TRBV12-3/TRBV12-4 | TGTGCCAGCAGTCCTTCAGCGGGAGGGCCCGATGAGCAGTTCTTC | CASSPSAGGPDEQFF
once | TRBD2 | TRBJ2-5 | TRBV6-1 | TGTGCCAGCAGTGACAGCCTTGCGGGGGACGAGACCCAGTACTTC | CASSDSLAGDETQYF